A single T cell receptor beta chain is shown here with its context. Profiling relied on immunoSEQ multiplex PCR, and the TCRdb table lists in-frame clones only, not all of them. The data show 60,000 to 65,000 clones, less than 95% seen once. This sample was included in a study of T cell changes during pregnancy in multiple sclerosis. Germline trimming cut 6 bases from V and 4 bases from J; bases unmatched to any gene: 9. The CDR3 is 16 amino acids. CDR1 and CDR2 (germline): SNHLY, FYNNEI. The J gene is TRBJ1-5, the V gene TRBV2, with 10 bases that match TRBD1. The clonotype originates from a female donor in good health, enrolled as a control in a pregnancy study. The specimen was peripheral blood, collected in the second trimester of pregnancy. Written as DNA, the CDR3 is TGTGCCAGCAGGATTTCCCCGGGACAGGGGAATCAGCCCCAGCATTTT. Amino acid sequence: CASRISPGQGNQPQHF.